Listed below are T cell receptor beta chains from one sample, sequenced in a study of blood T cell repertoires in COVID-19. Clones were read by immunoSEQ multiplex PCR, and TCRdb kept only the in-frame ones, dropping some. The repertoire has tens of thousands of clones, 90% of them found once; the top ten carry more than 4.5%. The sequenced material came from peripheral blood. The receptors derive from a man aged 45-65 years with acute or convalescent COVID-19. Both conserved end residues are part of each CDR3. Each record gives: J gene, clone size, D gene, V gene, CDR3 DNA, CDR3 protein. D genes are given only for firm matches. Clone size appears in some rows only: once, few, many, or a class for an expanded clone.

j_gene: TRBJ1-1; abundance: -; d_gene: -; v_gene: TRBV7-9; CDR3nt: TGTGCCAGCAGCCCAGTGACAGGAGATGAAGCTTTCTTT; CDR3aa: CASSPVTGDEAFF
j_gene: TRBJ2-6; abundance: -; d_gene: TRBD1; v_gene: TRBV9; CDR3nt: TGTGCCAGCAGCGAGGACAGGGCTCCATCTGGGGCCAACGTCCTGACTTTC; CDR3aa: CASSEDRAPSGANVLTF
j_gene: TRBJ2-7; abundance: -; d_gene: -; v_gene: TRBV15; CDR3nt: TGTGCCACCAGCAGAGACAATTACGAGCAGTACTTC; CDR3aa: CATSRDNYEQYF
j_gene: TRBJ1-2; abundance: -; d_gene: TRBD1; v_gene: TRBV19; CDR3nt: TGTGCCAGTAGTTTATTCACCGGGACAGGAAACTATGGCTACACCTTC; CDR3aa: CASSLFTGTGNYGYTF
j_gene: TRBJ2-1; abundance: -; d_gene: -; v_gene: TRBV5-1; CDR3nt: TGCGCCAGCAGCTTGAGTTGGGGGCAGACAAATGAGCAGTTCTTC; CDR3aa: CASSLSWGQTNEQFF
j_gene: TRBJ2-2; abundance: -; d_gene: TRBD1; v_gene: TRBV5-1; CDR3nt: TGCGCCAGCAGCACGACAGGGTTAGGGAACACCGGGGAGCTGTTTTTT; CDR3aa: CASSTTGLGNTGELFF
j_gene: TRBJ2-3; abundance: -; d_gene: -; v_gene: TRBV7-9; CDR3nt: TGTGCCAGCAGCTTAGCGCGGCTCGATAAGAGGACGCAGTATTTT; CDR3aa: CASSLARLDKRTQYF
j_gene: TRBJ2-3; abundance: -; d_gene: TRBD1; v_gene: TRBV4-3; CDR3nt: TGCGCCAGCGACAAAAGATGGGGACAGGGGAACACAGATACGCAGTATTTT; CDR3aa: CASDKRWGQGNTDTQYF
j_gene: TRBJ1-1; abundance: -; d_gene: -; v_gene: TRBV7-9; CDR3nt: TGTGCCAGCAGCTTAGCGGGGGCGAACACTGAAGCTTTCTTT; CDR3aa: CASSLAGANTEAFF
j_gene: TRBJ1-2; abundance: -; d_gene: -; v_gene: TRBV19; CDR3nt: TGTGCCAGTAGTAGCGGGTATGGCTACACCTTC; CDR3aa: CASSSGYGYTF
j_gene: TRBJ2-1; abundance: -; d_gene: TRBD2; v_gene: TRBV24-1; CDR3nt: TGTGCCACCAGTGATATCCCTAGCGGGAGGGCACTCGGGCAGTTCTTC; CDR3aa: CATSDIPSGRALGQFF
j_gene: TRBJ2-1; abundance: -; d_gene: TRBD2; v_gene: TRBV7-9; CDR3nt: TGTGCCAGCAGCTTAGCGGGAGGGCCCTCCTACAATGAGCAGTTCTTC; CDR3aa: CASSLAGGPSYNEQFF
j_gene: TRBJ2-7; abundance: -; d_gene: TRBD1; v_gene: TRBV30; CDR3nt: TGTGCCTGGACCGGGACAGGGCTCTCCTACGAGCAGTACTTC; CDR3aa: CAWTGTGLSYEQYF
j_gene: TRBJ2-1; abundance: -; d_gene: TRBD1; v_gene: TRBV3-1/TRBV3-2; CDR3nt: TGTGCCAGCAGCCGACGGACAGGGGGTAACAATGAGCAGTTCTTC; CDR3aa: CASSRRTGGNNEQFF
j_gene: TRBJ2-7; abundance: few; d_gene: TRBD2; v_gene: TRBV7-9; CDR3nt: TGTGCCAGCAGCTCCTTAGCGGGAGGGTATAACGAGCAGTACTTC; CDR3aa: CASSSLAGGYNEQYF
j_gene: TRBJ2-7; abundance: few; d_gene: TRBD2; v_gene: TRBV6-1; CDR3nt: TGTGCCAGCAGTGAAGGAGGCGGGAGTGCCCACGAGCAGTACTTC; CDR3aa: CASSEGGGSAHEQYF
j_gene: TRBJ2-7; abundance: once; d_gene: TRBD1; v_gene: TRBV11-2; CDR3nt: TGTGCCAGCAGCGCCCGGGACAGGGGGAGTTACGAGCAGTACTTC; CDR3aa: CASSARDRGSYEQYF
j_gene: TRBJ2-5; abundance: -; d_gene: TRBD2; v_gene: TRBV7-6; CDR3nt: TGTGCCAGCAGCCCCGGACTAGCGGGAGGAGAGACCCAGTACTTC; CDR3aa: CASSPGLAGGETQYF
j_gene: TRBJ1-2; abundance: -; d_gene: -; v_gene: TRBV4-1; CDR3nt: TGCGCCAGCAGCCCGGGTGCTAACTATGGCTACACCTTC; CDR3aa: CASSPGANYGYTF
j_gene: TRBJ1-2; abundance: -; d_gene: -; v_gene: TRBV5-6; CDR3nt: TGTGCCAGCAGCTGGGGAGTTAGCTATGGCTACACCTTC; CDR3aa: CASSWGVSYGYTF
j_gene: TRBJ2-1; abundance: -; d_gene: TRBD2; v_gene: TRBV6-4; CDR3nt: TGTGCCAGCAGTGACTCCTTTGGGACTAGCGGGACTTACAATGAGCAGTTCTTC; CDR3aa: CASSDSFGTSGTYNEQFF
j_gene: TRBJ2-5; abundance: -; d_gene: -; v_gene: TRBV5-1; CDR3nt: TGCGCCAGCAGCCCGAGACCTACAGGGTTGGAGACCCAGTACTTC; CDR3aa: CASSPRPTGLETQYF
j_gene: TRBJ2-1; abundance: -; d_gene: TRBD2; v_gene: TRBV9; CDR3nt: TGTGCCAGCACCCACGGCGGGAGGTACAATGAGCAGTTCTTC; CDR3aa: CASTHGGRYNEQFF
j_gene: TRBJ2-7; abundance: -; d_gene: TRBD2; v_gene: TRBV6-6; CDR3nt: TGTGCCAGCAGTTACGGGCTAGCGGGAGGCAATTACGAGCAGTACTTC; CDR3aa: CASSYGLAGGNYEQYF
j_gene: TRBJ1-5; abundance: few; d_gene: -; v_gene: TRBV2; CDR3nt: TGTGCCAGCAGTGAAACGACAGCAGATCAGCCCCAGCATTTT; CDR3aa: CASSETTADQPQHF
j_gene: TRBJ1-1; abundance: -; d_gene: TRBD1; v_gene: TRBV25-1; CDR3nt: TGTGCCAGCAGGCGGACAGGTGAAGCTTTCTTT; CDR3aa: CASRRTGEAFF
j_gene: TRBJ1-1; abundance: once; d_gene: -; v_gene: TRBV19; CDR3nt: TGTGCCAGTAGTATAGCCGGGGTAACTGAAGCTTTCTTT; CDR3aa: CASSIAGVTEAFF
j_gene: TRBJ1-5; abundance: once; d_gene: -; v_gene: TRBV6-5; CDR3nt: TGTGCCACCGGGTTGGGCAATCAGCCCCAGCATTTT; CDR3aa: CATGLGNQPQHF
j_gene: TRBJ2-2; abundance: -; d_gene: -; v_gene: TRBV12-3/TRBV12-4; CDR3nt: TGTGCCAGCAGAATGGAGGCTACAGGGGAGCTGTTTTTT; CDR3aa: CASRMEATGELFF
j_gene: TRBJ2-3; abundance: -; d_gene: TRBD1; v_gene: TRBV15; CDR3nt: TGTGCCACCAGCAGAGCGCCGGGACAGAGCACAGATACGCAGTATTTT; CDR3aa: CATSRAPGQSTDTQYF
j_gene: TRBJ1-4; abundance: -; d_gene: TRBD1; v_gene: TRBV9; CDR3nt: TGTGCCAGCAGCGTAGCCGGGACAGGAGAAGAAAAACTGTTTTTT; CDR3aa: CASSVAGTGEEKLFF